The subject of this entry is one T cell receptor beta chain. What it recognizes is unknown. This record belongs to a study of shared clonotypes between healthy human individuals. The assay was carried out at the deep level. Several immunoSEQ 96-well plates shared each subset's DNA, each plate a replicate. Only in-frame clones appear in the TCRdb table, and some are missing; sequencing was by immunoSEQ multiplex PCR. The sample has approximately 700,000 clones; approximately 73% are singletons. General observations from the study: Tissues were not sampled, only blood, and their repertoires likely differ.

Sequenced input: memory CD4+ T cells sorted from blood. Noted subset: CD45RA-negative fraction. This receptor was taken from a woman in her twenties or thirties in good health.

The CDR3 DNA follows: TGTGCCAGCAGCCACCGGGGCGGTGAGCAGTTCTTC. Amino acids: CASSHRGGEQFF. The genes are TRBV7-3 and TRBJ2-1; perhaps D is TRBD1 or TRBD2 (5 bases each). V shed 5 bases and J shed 9 bases, with 11 bases lying between them. The CDR3 has 12 amino acids. Germline V CDR1 and CDR2: SGHTA, FQGTGA.